Listed here are 3 T cell receptor beta chains from one sample, sequenced in a study of CD8 T cells in ankylosing spondylitis. The study, taken as a whole, reports: Typical of ankylosing spondylitis blood, it appeared, was a TCR beta motif of eight highly homologous variants.

Their cognate antigens are unknown. MiXCR, applied by TCRdb to the 5' RACE reads, yields one record per CDR3 protein. This sample yields 750,000 to 850,000 distinct CDR3 sequences, of which roughly 10% are seen a single time; roughly 0.51% belongs to the top ten. Specimen: blood, either unsorted or a sorted T cell fraction (not recorded which). Source of these receptors: a male donor with ankylosing spondylitis.

The sample holds a few counts of this clonotype. This chain connects TRBV6-5 to TRBJ1-6; D is ambiguous. Trimming took 2 bases from V and 3 from J, leaving 8 bases between them. This CDR3 contains 15 residues. The germline V gene has CDR1 MNHEY and CDR2 SVGAGI. The CDR3 nucleotides read TGTGCCAGCAGTTACCTTCCCGTCTATAATTCACCCCTCCACTTT. It yields the protein CASSYLPVYNSPLHF.

This clonotype has a handful of counts. The V and J genes are TRBV20-1 and TRBJ2-3, with 13 bases lining up with TRBD2. The CDR3 covers 15 residues. CDR1 is DFQATT and CDR2 is SNEGSKA in the germline V gene (reference sequence). V was pared by 4 bases and J by 6 bases, with 7 bases of the junction left unmatched. The CDR3 loop is CSAITSGGAWDTQYF. CDR3 nucleotides: TGCAGTGCTATAACTAGCGGGGGGGCTTGGGATACGCAGTATTTT.

This sequence joins TRBV20-1 and TRBJ2-1; unclear D gene. V lost 6 bases and J 0 bases, leaving 12 bases between the germline ends. Germline loops: CDR1 DFQATT, CDR2 SNEGSKA (reference sequence). The CDR3 length is 14 residues. The CDR3 region has the DNA TGCAGTGCCCCAGGTGAAAGCTCCTACAATGAGCAGTTCTTC. This sequence encodes CSAPGESSYNEQFF.